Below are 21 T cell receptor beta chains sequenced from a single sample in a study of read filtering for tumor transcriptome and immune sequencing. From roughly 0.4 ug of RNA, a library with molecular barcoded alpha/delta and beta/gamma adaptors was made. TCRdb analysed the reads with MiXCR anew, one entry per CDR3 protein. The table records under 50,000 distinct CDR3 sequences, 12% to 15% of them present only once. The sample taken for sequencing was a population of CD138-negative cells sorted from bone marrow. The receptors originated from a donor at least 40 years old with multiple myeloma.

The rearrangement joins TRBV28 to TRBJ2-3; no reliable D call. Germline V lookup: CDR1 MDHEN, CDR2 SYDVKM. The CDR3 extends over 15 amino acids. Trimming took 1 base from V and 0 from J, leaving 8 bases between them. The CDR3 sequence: CASSLFAESTDTQYF. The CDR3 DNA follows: TGTGCCAGCAGTTTATTCGCGGAAAGCACAGATACGCAGTATTTT. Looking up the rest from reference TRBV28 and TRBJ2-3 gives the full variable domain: DVKVTQSSRYLVKRTGEKVFLECVQDMDHENMFWYRQDPGLGLRLIYFSYDVKMKEKGDIPEGYSVSREKKERFSLILESASTNQTSMYLCASSLFAESTDTQYFGPGTRLTVL.

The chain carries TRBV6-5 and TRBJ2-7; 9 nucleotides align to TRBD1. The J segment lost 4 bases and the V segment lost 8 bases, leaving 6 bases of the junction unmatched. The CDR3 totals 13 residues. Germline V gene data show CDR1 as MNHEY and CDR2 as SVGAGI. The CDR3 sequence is CASRGQGRYEQYF. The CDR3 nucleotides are TGTGCCAGCCGTGGACAGGGGAGGTACGAGCAGTACTTC.

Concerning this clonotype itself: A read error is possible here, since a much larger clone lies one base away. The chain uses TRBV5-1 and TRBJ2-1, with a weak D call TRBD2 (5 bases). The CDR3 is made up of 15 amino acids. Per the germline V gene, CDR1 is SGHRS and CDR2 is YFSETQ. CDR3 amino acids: CASSSSSSSYNVQFF. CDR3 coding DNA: TGCGCCAGCAGTTCTAGCAGTAGCTCCTACAATGTGCAGTTCTTC. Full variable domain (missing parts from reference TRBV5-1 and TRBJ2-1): KAGVTQTPRYLIKTRGQQVTLSCSPISGHRSVSWYQQTPGQGLQFLFEYFSETQRNKGNFPGRFSGRQFSNSRSEMNVSTLELGDSALYLCASSSSSSSYNVQFFGPGTRLTVL.

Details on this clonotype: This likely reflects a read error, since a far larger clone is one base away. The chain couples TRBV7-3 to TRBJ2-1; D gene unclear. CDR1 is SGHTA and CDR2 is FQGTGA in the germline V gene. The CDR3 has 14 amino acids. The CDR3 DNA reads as TGTGCCGGCAGCTTAGCCCGACAATGGGATGAGCAGTTCTTC. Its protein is CAGSLARQWDEQFF.

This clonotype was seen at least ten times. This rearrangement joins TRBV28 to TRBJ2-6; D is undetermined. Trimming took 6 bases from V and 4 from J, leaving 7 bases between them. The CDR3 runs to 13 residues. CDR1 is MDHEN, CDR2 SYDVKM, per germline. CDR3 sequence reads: CASRASGANVLTF. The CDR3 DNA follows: TGTGCCAGCAGAGCATCGGGGGCCAACGTCCTGACTTTC.

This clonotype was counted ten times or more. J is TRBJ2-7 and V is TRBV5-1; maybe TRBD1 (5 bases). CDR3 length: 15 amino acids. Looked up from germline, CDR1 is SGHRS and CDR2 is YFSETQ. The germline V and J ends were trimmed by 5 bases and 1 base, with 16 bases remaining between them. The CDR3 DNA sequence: TGCGCCAGCAGATACATCGGACACGCTTCCTACGAGCAGTACTTC. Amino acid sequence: CASRYIGHASYEQYF.

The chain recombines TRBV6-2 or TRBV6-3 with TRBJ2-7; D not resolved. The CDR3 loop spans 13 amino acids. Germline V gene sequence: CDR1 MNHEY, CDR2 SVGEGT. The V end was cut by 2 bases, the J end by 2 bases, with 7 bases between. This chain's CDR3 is CASSYTSTYEQYF. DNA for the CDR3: TGTGCCAGCAGTTACACGAGCACCTACGAGCAGTACTTC.

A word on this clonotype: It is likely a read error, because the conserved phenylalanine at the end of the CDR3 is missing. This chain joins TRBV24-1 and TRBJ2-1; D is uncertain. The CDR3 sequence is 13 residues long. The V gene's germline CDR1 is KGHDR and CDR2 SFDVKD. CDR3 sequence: CATSNSGYDEQFL. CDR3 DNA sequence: TGTGCCACCAGTAACTCCGGCTACGATGAGCAGTTCTTA.

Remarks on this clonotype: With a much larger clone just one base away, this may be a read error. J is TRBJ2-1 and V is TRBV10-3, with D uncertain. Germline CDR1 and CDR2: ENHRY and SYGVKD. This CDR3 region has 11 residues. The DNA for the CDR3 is TGTGCCATCCGGCAAGGATATGAGCAGCTCTTC. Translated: CAIRQGYEQLF.

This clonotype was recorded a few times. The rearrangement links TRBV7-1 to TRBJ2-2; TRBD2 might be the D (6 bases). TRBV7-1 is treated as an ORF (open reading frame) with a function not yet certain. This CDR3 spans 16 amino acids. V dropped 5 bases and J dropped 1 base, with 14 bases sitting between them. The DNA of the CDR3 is TGTGCCAGCAGCCCGTGGACTACCCTGAACACCGGGGAGCTGTTTTTT. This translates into CASSPWTTLNTGELFF.

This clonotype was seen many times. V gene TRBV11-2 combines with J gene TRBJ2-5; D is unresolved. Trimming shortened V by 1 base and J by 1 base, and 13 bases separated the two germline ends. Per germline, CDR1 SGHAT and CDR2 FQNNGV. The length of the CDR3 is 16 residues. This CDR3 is CASSLGVGQAQETQYF. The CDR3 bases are TGTGCCAGCAGCTTAGGGGTCGGGCAAGCCCAAGAGACCCAGTACTTC.

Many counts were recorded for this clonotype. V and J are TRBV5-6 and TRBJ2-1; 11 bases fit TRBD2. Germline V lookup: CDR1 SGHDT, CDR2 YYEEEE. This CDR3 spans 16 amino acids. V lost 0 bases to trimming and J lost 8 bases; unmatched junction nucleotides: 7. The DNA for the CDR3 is TGTGCCAGCAGCTTGGCGGCTAGCGGGAGGAAGGATGAGCAGTTCTTC. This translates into CASSLAASGRKDEQFF.

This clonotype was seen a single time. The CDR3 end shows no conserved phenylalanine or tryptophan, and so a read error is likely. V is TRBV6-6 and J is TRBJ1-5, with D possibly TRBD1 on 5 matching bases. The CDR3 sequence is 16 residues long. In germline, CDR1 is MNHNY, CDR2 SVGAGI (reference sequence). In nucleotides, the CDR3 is TGTGTCAGCAGTTACTCAGGGAGGCGGCAGTGGCGGCCCCAGCATTCT. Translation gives CVSSYSGRRQWRPQHS.

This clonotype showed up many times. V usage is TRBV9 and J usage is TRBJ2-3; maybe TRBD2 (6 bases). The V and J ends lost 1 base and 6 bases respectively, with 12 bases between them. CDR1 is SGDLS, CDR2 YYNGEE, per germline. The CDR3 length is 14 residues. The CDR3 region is CASSVTGSVDTQYF. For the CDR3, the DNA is TGTGCCAGCAGCGTAACCGGGAGCGTTGATACGCAGTATTTT.

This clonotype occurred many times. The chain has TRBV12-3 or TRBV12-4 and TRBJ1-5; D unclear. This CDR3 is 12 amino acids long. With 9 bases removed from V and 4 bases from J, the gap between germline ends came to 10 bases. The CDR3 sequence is CASSDGNQPQHF. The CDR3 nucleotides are TGTGCCAGTTCTGACGGGAATCAGCCCCAGCATTTT.

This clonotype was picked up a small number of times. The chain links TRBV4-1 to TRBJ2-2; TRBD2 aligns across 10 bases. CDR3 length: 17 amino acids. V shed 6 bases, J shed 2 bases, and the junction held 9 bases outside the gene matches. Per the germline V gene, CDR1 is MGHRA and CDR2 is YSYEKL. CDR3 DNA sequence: TGCGCCAGCAGTCGAACATTAGCGGGAGGTAACACCGGGGAGCTGTTTTTT. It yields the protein CASSRTLAGGNTGELFF.

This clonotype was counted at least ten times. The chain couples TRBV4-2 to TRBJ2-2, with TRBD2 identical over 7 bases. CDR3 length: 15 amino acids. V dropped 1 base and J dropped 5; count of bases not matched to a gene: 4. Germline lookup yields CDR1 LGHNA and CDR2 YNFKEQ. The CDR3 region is CASSQGQGGTGELFF. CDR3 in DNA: TGTGCCAGCAGCCAAGGGCAGGGAGGGACCGGGGAGCTGTTTTTT.

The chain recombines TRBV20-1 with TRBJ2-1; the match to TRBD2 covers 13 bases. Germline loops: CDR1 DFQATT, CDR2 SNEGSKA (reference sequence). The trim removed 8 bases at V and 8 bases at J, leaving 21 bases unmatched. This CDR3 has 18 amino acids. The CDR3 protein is CSTSSTAGTSGILDEQFF. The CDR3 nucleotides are TGCAGTACATCTTCAACCGCGGGGACTAGCGGGATTTTGGATGAGCAGTTCTTC.

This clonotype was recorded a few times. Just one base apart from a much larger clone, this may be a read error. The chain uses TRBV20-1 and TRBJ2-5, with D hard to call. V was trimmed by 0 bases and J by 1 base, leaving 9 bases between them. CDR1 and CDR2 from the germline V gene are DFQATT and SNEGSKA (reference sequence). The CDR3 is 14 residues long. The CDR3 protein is CSARDIGAQETQYF. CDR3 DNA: TGCAGTGCTAGAGATATAGGTGCCCAAGAGACCCAGTACTTC.

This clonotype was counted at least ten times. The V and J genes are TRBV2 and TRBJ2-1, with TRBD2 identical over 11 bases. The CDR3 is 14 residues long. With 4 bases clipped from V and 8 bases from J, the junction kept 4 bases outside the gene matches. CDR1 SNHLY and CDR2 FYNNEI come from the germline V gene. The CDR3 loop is CASSATSGSYEQFF. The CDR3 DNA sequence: TGTGCCAGCAGTGCAACTAGCGGGAGTTATGAGCAGTTCTTC.

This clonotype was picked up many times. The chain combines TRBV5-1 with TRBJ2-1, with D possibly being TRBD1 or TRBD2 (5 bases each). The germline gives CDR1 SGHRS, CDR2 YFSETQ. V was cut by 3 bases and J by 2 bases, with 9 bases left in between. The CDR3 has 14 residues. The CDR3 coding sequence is TGCGCCAGCAGCTGGGACCCCACCTACAATGAGCAGTTCTTC. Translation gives CASSWDPTYNEQFF.